The 31 T cell receptor beta chains reported below all come from one sample, sequenced in a study of CD4 T cells in relation to SARS-CoV-2 and coronaviruses. The method was immunoSEQ multiplex PCR; TCRdb's version includes in-frame clones alone and lacks a portion of them. The table shows about 38,000 clones, with roughly 90% occurring only once. Sequencing input: memory CD4+ T cells from PBMCs. These receptors all stem from an adult with COVID-19.

The chain is built from TRBV5-4 and TRBJ2-2, with 7 bases fitting TRBD1. The J segment lost 6 bases and the V segment lost 7 bases, leaving 3 bases of the junction unmatched. There are 12 residues in the CDR3. From germline, CDR1 is SGHNT and CDR2 YYREEE (reference sequence). DNA for the CDR3: TGTGCCAGCTCACAGGGGTCCGGGGAGCTGTTTTTT. Translating gives CASSQGSGELFF.

The chain is built from TRBV6-2 or TRBV6-3 and TRBJ2-3, with 10 bases aligning to TRBD2. The V gene's germline CDR1 is MNHEY and CDR2 SVGEGT. The CDR3 has 15 residues. V shed 5 bases, J shed 2 bases, and the junction held 4 bases outside the gene matches. CDR3 sequence reads: CASSERGGDTDTQYF. CDR3 bases: TGTGCCAGCAGTGAGCGGGGGGGCGACACAGATACGCAGTATTTT.

The chain couples TRBV25-1 to TRBJ2-7; no definite D call. CDR3 length: 14 amino acids. From germline, CDR1 is MGHDK and CDR2 SYGVNS. Trimming removed 6 bases at V and 5 bases at J, with 17 bases between. This CDR3 reads CASRNGGSRDEQYF. The CDR3 DNA reads as TGTGCCAGCAGAAACGGCGGAAGTAGAGACGAGCAGTACTTC.

This chain connects TRBV6-7 to TRBJ1-4, with D unresolved. TRBV6-7 is sorted into the ORF group, with uncertain function. The length of the CDR3 is 16 residues. Trimming took 5 bases from V and 8 from J, leaving 21 bases between them. CDR3 nucleotides: TGTGCCAGCAGTACCCCGGGTGCAGGCGCCTCCGAAAAACTGTTTTTT. Translated, it gives CASSTPGAGASEKLFF.

This chain links TRBV9 with TRBJ1-4; D uncertain. The germline V gene has CDR1 SGDLS and CDR2 YYNGEE. CDR3 length equals 14 residues. Trimming took 0 bases from V and 2 from J, leaving 5 bases between them. The CDR3 DNA is TGTGCCAGCAGCGTAGGGTTTACTAATGAAAAACTGTTTTTT. This sequence encodes CASSVGFTNEKLFF.

This clone appeared once. The chain is built from TRBV24-1 and TRBJ2-3; 10 bases map to TRBD1. The ends lost 5 bases at V and 3 bases at J; junction bases unmatched: 10. CDR1 is KGHDR and CDR2 is SFDVKD in the germline V gene. There are 17 residues in the CDR3. The DNA of the CDR3 is TGTGCCACCAGTGCCGGGACAGGGGCCGGTTGGACAGATACGCAGTATTTT. Protein sequence: CATSAGTGAGWTDTQYF.

This clone was counted once. The chain links TRBV14 to TRBJ2-3; the D is unclear. Germline V gene lookup returns CDR1 SGHDN and CDR2 FVKESK. V was trimmed by 4 bases and J by 7 bases, leaving 21 bases between them. This CDR3 is built from 16 residues. Here the CDR3 reads CASSPFFGVDPNTQYF. The CDR3 DNA is TGTGCCAGCAGCCCTTTTTTTGGGGTTGATCCGAATACGCAGTATTTT. The full variable domain, its missing parts supplied by reference TRBV14 and TRBJ2-3, is EAGVTQFPSHSVIEKGQTVTLRCDPISGHDNLYWYRRVMGKEIKFLLHFVKESKQDESGMPNNRFLAERTGGTYSTLKVQPAELEDSGVYFCASSPFFGVDPNTQYFGPGTRLTVL.

The rearrangement links TRBV6-5 to TRBJ1-3; D might be TRBD1 (5 bases). There are 14 residues in the CDR3. The germline CDR1 and CDR2 sequences are MNHEY and SVGAGI. V shed 7 bases and J shed 1 base, with 11 bases lying between them. CDR3 sequence (DNA): TGTGCCAGCAAAGGGACGGGATCTGGAAACACCATATATTTT. This gives the protein CASKGTGSGNTIYF.

DNA of the CDR3: TGTGCCAGCAGCTTATTTTTGAGGGGGGCCGGGGAGCTGTTTTTT. Translating it yields CASSLFLRGAGELFF. This chain connects TRBV7-2 to TRBJ2-2; D assignment may be TRBD1 or TRBD2 (6 bases each). This CDR3 has 15 residues. V gave up 2 bases and J gave up 6 bases, with 13 bases separating them. The germline V gene has CDR1 SGHTA and CDR2 FQGNSA.

The rearrangement links TRBV11-2 to TRBJ2-1; TRBD1 matches at 10 bases. The CDR3 sequence is 18 residues long. CDR1 is SGHAT, CDR2 FQNNGV, per germline. J gave up 5 bases and V 5 bases, and 15 bases lay outside the gene matches. This chain's CDR3 is CASSPRFRTTGGHNEQFF. In DNA form, the CDR3 reads TGTGCCAGCAGCCCGAGGTTTAGGACGACAGGGGGCCACAATGAGCAGTTCTTC.

This clone was observed once. The chain has TRBV7-2 and TRBJ2-1; D might be TRBD1 or TRBD2, each matching 5 bases. The V and J ends lost 0 bases and 4 bases respectively, with 16 bases between them. The CDR3 extends over 17 amino acids. Germline V gives CDR1 SGHTA, CDR2 FQGNSA. CDR3 nucleotides: TGTGCCAGCAGCTTAGCGTCCGGGACCCCGATTTACAATGAGCAGTTCTTC. Its translation: CASSLASGTPIYNEQFF.

V is TRBV29-1 and J is TRBJ2-3; TRBD2 matches at 10 bases. The CDR3 loop spans 14 amino acids. With 4 bases clipped from V and 0 bases from J, the junction kept 1 base outside the gene matches. The germline CDR1 and CDR2 sequences are SQVTM and ANQGSEA. This CDR3 reads CSVGTSGSTDTQYF. The DNA of the CDR3 is TGCAGCGTTGGGACTAGCGGCAGCACAGATACGCAGTATTTT.

This clone is categorized as medium-sized. The gene calls are TRBV11-2 and TRBJ1-3, with D possibly matching TRBD1 (5 bases). The CDR3 consists of 14 residues. CDR1 is SGHAT and CDR2 is FQNNGV in the germline V gene. V lost 5 bases to trimming and J lost 0 bases, with 8 bases between them. The CDR3 loop is CASSGARSGNTIYF. The CDR3 region has the DNA TGTGCCAGCAGCGGGGCCCGCTCTGGAAACACCATATATTTT.

The V gene is TRBV6-5, the J gene TRBJ2-3; a weak D match, TRBD2 (5 bases). Trimming stripped 8 bases from V and 7 bases from J, with 10 bases between. The CDR3 loop spans 11 amino acids. Germline V gives CDR1 MNHEY, CDR2 SVGAGI. This CDR3 reads CASRLSYTQYF. CDR3 sequence (DNA): TGTGCCAGCCGACTATCTTATACGCAGTATTTT.

V usage is TRBV2 and J usage is TRBJ2-7; D is unresolved. V was trimmed by 3 bases and J by 3 bases, leaving 9 bases between them. Germline CDR1 SNHLY, CDR2 FYNNEI. The CDR3 consists of 13 residues. DNA for the CDR3: TGTGCCAGCAGTGACGTTGGGGACTACGAGCAGTACTTC. The encoded protein is CASSDVGDYEQYF.

J is TRBJ2-7 and V is TRBV3-1 (or the pseudogene TRBV3-2); 12 bases fit TRBD2. There are 17 residues in the CDR3. With 0 bases clipped from V and 7 bases from J, the junction kept 10 bases outside the gene matches. Germline CDR1 LGHDT, CDR2 YNNKEL (reference sequence). The CDR3 sequence: CASSQEVSSGGAEEQYF. The CDR3 DNA reads TGTGCCAGCAGCCAAGAAGTGTCTAGCGGGGGGGCTGAAGAGCAGTACTTC.

The chain employs TRBV28 and TRBJ2-5, with 9 positions matching TRBD1. The CDR3 contains 14 residues. Looked up from germline, CDR1 is MDHEN and CDR2 is SYDVKM. The V and J ends lost 6 bases and 5 bases, in that order; junction bases with no gene match: 7. In DNA form, the CDR3 reads TGTGCCAGCAGGGACACTGACAGGGGGGAGACCCAGTACTTC. Amino acids: CASRDTDRGETQYF.

The chain employs TRBV18 and TRBJ1-1, with D possibly TRBD1 on 5 matching bases. The CDR3 spans 17 residues. V was pared by 3 bases and J by 5 bases, with 22 bases between. Germline V lookup: CDR1 KGHSH, CDR2 LQKENI. The CDR3 nucleotides read TGTGCCAGCTCACCCCAGAAAATGGACATTCGAGGGACTGAAGCTTTCTTT. Its protein product is CASSPQKMDIRGTEAFF. Variable domain in full (rest from reference TRBV18 and TRBJ1-1): NAGVMQNPRHLVRRRGQEARLRCSPMKGHSHVYWYRQLPEEGLKFMVYLQKENIIDESGMPKERFSAEFPKEGPSILRIQQVVRGDSAAYFCASSPQKMDIRGTEAFFGQGTRLTVV.

The chain uses TRBV7-2 and TRBJ1-5, with 11 bases lining up with TRBD1. V shed 3 bases, J shed 7 bases, and the junction held 5 bases outside the gene matches. CDR1 SGHTA and CDR2 FQGNSA come from the germline V gene. The CDR3 sequence is 15 residues long. CDR3 residues: CASSFGTGGDQPQHF. In DNA, the CDR3 is TGTGCCAGCAGCTTTGGGACAGGGGGGGACCAGCCCCAGCATTTT.

CDR3 loop: CAISGASRRTEAFF. Written as DNA, the CDR3 is TGTGCCATCAGTGGGGCCAGCAGACGGACTGAAGCTTTCTTT. The rearrangement uses TRBV10-3 and TRBJ1-1, with no clear D. V was trimmed by 4 bases and J by 5 bases, leaving 14 bases between them. This CDR3 comprises 14 residues. CDR1 and CDR2 from the germline V gene are ENHRY and SYGVKD.

The chain recombines TRBV11-3 with TRBJ1-4; possible D gene TRBD1, 5 bases. With 3 bases removed from V and 0 bases from J, the gap between germline ends came to 5 bases. Germline CDR1 reads SGHNT; CDR2 reads YENEEA. The CDR3 totals 14 residues. For the CDR3, the DNA is TGTGCCAGCAGCTTGACAGCAACTAATGAAAAACTGTTTTTT. This encodes CASSLTATNEKLFF.

On this clone: At one end the junction does not follow the germline gene, possibly because of a read error. The V and J genes are TRBV27 and TRBJ2-5; maybe TRBD1 (6 bases). The germline gives CDR1 MNHEY, CDR2 SMNVEV (reference sequence). CDR3 length: 15 amino acids. The CDR3 nucleotides are TGTGCCAGCAGTTCAAACACACAGGGCCAAGGGACCCAGTACTTC. Translation gives CASSSNTQGQGTQYF.

This clone was detected only once. The V gene is TRBV5-1, the J gene TRBJ2-1; weak D call: TRBD1 (6 bases). Germline V gene sequence: CDR1 SGHRS, CDR2 YFSETQ. This CDR3 has 14 residues. Deletions cut 4 bases from V and 3 bases from J, with 11 bases between. DNA for the CDR3: TGCGCCAGCAGCGGGCAGGGGATCTACAATGAGCAGTTCTTC. It codes for CASSGQGIYNEQFF.

The chain couples TRBV27 to TRBJ1-5, with TRBD1 identical over 8 bases. The V segment lost 5 bases and the J segment 2 bases; nucleotides outside the gene matches: 5. The CDR3 is 15 amino acids. Germline V gene data show CDR1 as MNHEY and CDR2 as SMNVEV (reference sequence). CDR3 nucleotide sequence: TGTGCCAGCAGTGGGGACAGGTTTGGCAATCAGCCCCAGCATTTT. Encoded protein: CASSGDRFGNQPQHF.

The chain is built from TRBV29-1 and TRBJ2-3, with D possibly being TRBD1 (6 bases). V lost 5 bases to trimming and J lost 5 bases, with 17 bases between them. This CDR3 comprises 14 residues. Germline V lookup: CDR1 SQVTM, CDR2 ANQGSEA. This chain's CDR3 is CSVMRGKNGDTQYF. In nucleotides, the CDR3 is TGCAGCGTTATGAGGGGGAAAAATGGAGATACGCAGTATTTT.

The J gene is TRBJ2-5, the V gene TRBV5-1, with 7 bases aligning to TRBD1. The CDR3 is made up of 15 amino acids. V trimming: 6 bases; J trimming: 1 base; junction bases outside the gene matches: 9. Germline assignment: CDR1 SGHRS and CDR2 YFSETQ. The CDR3 loop reads CASTSQGQLQETQYF. The CDR3 DNA follows: TGCGCCAGCACTAGCCAGGGACAGCTCCAAGAGACCCAGTACTTC.

This clone was observed a single time. This sequence joins TRBV2 and TRBJ1-2; 8 bases are a match to TRBD1. This CDR3 region has 17 residues. Trimming cost V 6 bases and J 4 bases; bases outside gene matches: 16. Germline lookup yields CDR1 SNHLY and CDR2 FYNNEI. The CDR3 coding sequence is TGTGCCAGCAGGGGGACAGGAAGAGGCCGGGGTGGCTATGGCTACACCTTC. This sequence encodes CASRGTGRGRGGYGYTF.

This rearrangement joins TRBV10-1 to TRBJ1-1; D is uncertain. This CDR3 has 14 amino acids. CDR1 is WNHNN, CDR2 SYGVQD, per germline (reference sequence). The V gene lost 5 bases and the J gene lost 5 bases, with 15 bases spanning the gap. The CDR3 protein is CASSKNLGGTEAFF. The CDR3 DNA follows: TGCGCCAGCAGTAAAAACCTTGGAGGGACTGAAGCTTTCTTT.

This clone has just one count. The chain recombines TRBV28 with TRBJ1-4, with a weak D call TRBD1 (5 bases). V was shortened by 6 bases and J by 6 bases, with 14 bases between the two germline ends. Germline V gene data show CDR1 as MDHEN and CDR2 as SYDVKM. The length of the CDR3 is 14 residues. The CDR3 region has the DNA TGTGCCAGCAGCATACAGGAGGGACATGAAAAACTGTTTTTT. As protein: CASSIQEGHEKLFF.

J is TRBJ1-5 and V is TRBV19; 10 bases are a match to TRBD1. With V trimmed by 8 bases and J by 7 bases, 8 bases remained unmatched. The CDR3 sequence is 14 residues long. Germline loops: CDR1 LNHDA, CDR2 SQIVND (reference sequence). The DNA for the CDR3 is TGTGCCAGTTGTGGGGACAGGGGTTCACAGCCCCAGCATTTT. It specifies CASCGDRGSQPQHF.

The chain recombines TRBV6-1 with TRBJ2-5; no reliable D call. CDR3 length: 14 residues. Trimming stripped 3 bases from V and 5 bases from J, with 13 bases between. Germline loops: CDR1 MNHNS, CDR2 SASEGT. CDR3 sequence: CASSEYYRRETQYF. DNA for the CDR3: TGTGCCAGCAGTGAGTACTACCGCCGGGAGACCCAGTACTTC.